This TCR beta chain was captured in a study of shared clonotypes between healthy human individuals. The table came from immunoSEQ multiplex PCR; TCRdb's copy has only in-frame clones and leaves some out. The sample has 110,000 or so clones; approximately 70% are singletons. The ends were cut back, 3 bases at V and 4 bases at J, with 10 bases in the middle. The CDR3 totals 14 residues. The germline CDR1 and CDR2 sequences are SGHDN and FVKESK. The V gene is TRBV14, the J gene TRBJ2-1; no clear D gene. The TCR comes from a young woman in good health. The specimen was memory CD8+ T cells sorted from blood. Regarding subset: CD45RO+ cells pooled with CCR7-negative TemRA cells. CDR3 in amino acids: CASSQLTGYNEQFF. Here the CDR3 DNA reads TGTGCCAGCAGCCAGTTAACTGGTTACAATGAGCAGTTCTTC.